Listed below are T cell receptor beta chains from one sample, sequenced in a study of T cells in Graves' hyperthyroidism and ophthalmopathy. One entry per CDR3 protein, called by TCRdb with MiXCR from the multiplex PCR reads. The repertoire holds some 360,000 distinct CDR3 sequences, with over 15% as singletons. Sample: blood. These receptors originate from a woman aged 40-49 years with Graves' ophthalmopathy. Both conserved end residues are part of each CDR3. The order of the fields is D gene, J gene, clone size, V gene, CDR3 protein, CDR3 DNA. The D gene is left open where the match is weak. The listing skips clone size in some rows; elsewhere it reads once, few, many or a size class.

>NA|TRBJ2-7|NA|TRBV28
CASSLSRGRRAYEQYF
TGTGCCAGCAGTTTAAGCCGGGGCAGGCGGGCCTACGAGCAGTACTTC
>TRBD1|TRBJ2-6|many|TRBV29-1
CSVLGDRDSGANVLTF
TGCAGCGTTCTGGGGGACAGGGACTCTGGGGCCAACGTCCTGACTTTC
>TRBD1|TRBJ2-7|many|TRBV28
CASSLGDSPYEQYF
TGTGCCAGCAGTTTGGGGGACAGCCCCTACGAGCAGTACTTC
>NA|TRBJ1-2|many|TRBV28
CASSYSGVNGYTF
TGTGCCAGCAGCTACTCAGGGGTCAATGGCTACACCTTC
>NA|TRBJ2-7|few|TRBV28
CASSSNGRYEQYF
TGTGCCAGCAGTTCCAACGGGAGATACGAGCAGTACTTC
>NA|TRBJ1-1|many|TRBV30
CAWSVLHGTRPNF
TGTGCCTGGAGTGTACTCCACGGGACCAGACCCAACTTT
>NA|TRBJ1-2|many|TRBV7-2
CASNLGGGYGYTF
TGTGCCAGCAACCTGGGGGGGGGCTATGGCTACACCTTC
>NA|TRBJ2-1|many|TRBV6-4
CASSLGPEDEQFF
TGTGCCAGCAGTCTGGGACCGGAGGATGAGCAGTTCTTC
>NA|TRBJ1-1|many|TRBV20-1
CSPRGDTNTEAFF
TGCAGCCCTAGAGGGGACACCAACACTGAAGCTTTCTTT
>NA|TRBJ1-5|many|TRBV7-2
CASSFTTQGSGPQHF
TGTGCCAGCAGCTTCACTACACAGGGCTCGGGGCCCCAGCATTTT
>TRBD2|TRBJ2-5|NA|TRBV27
CASSSPGGADQETQYF
TGTGCCAGCAGTTCGCCCGGGGGGGCAGACCAAGAGACCCAGTACTTC
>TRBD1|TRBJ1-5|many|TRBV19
CASSPTGGFYSNQPQHF
TGTGCCAGTAGTCCGACAGGGGGATTTTATAGCAATCAGCCCCAGCATTTT
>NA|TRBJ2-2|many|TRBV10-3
CAIGDETGSGELFF
TGTGCCATCGGGGACGAAACCGGTTCCGGGGAGCTGTTTTTT
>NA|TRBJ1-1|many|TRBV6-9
CASSYKRPEDTEAFF
TGTGCCAGCAGTTATAAACGGCCAGAGGACACTGAAGCTTTCTTT
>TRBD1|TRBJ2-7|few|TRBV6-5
CASSYSSGTGFEQYF
TGTGCCAGCAGTTACTCCTCCGGGACAGGGTTCGAGCAGTACTTC
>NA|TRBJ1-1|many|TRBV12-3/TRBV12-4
CASSLVENTEAFF
TGTGCCAGCAGTTTAGTCGAGAACACTGAAGCTTTCTTT
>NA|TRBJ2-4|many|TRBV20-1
CSADPPTENIQYF
TGCAGTGCCGACCCCCCGACAGAAAACATTCAGTACTTC
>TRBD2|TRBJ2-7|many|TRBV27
CASKGLAGQSFYEQYF
TGTGCCAGCAAGGGGCTAGCGGGCCAATCCTTCTACGAGCAGTACTTC
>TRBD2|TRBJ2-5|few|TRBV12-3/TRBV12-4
CASSLSYSGGEAETQYF
TGTGCCAGCAGCCTAAGTTATAGCGGGGGGGAGGCAGAGACCCAGTACTTC
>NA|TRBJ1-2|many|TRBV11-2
CASSLGLFAESYTF
TGTGCCAGCAGCTTAGGTCTTTTCGCAGAGTCCTACACCTTC
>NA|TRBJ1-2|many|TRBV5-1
CASSFRTYDGDGYTF
TGCGCCAGCAGCTTCCGGACTTATGACGGCGATGGCTACACCTTC
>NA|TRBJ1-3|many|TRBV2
CASQARFAISGNTIYF
TGTGCCAGCCAGGCCCGGTTTGCGATCTCTGGAAACACCATATATTTT
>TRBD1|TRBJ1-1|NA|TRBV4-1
CASSQEGGGGRNTEAFF
TGCGCCAGCAGCCAAGAAGGAGGGGGCGGAAGGAACACTGAAGCTTTCTTT
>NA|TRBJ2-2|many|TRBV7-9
CASSLWTRGGELFF
TGTGCCAGCAGCTTATGGACTCGCGGCGGGGAGCTGTTTTTT
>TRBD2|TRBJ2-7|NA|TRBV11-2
CASRAGGPGYEQYF
TGTGCCAGCAGGGCGGGAGGGCCTGGGTACGAGCAGTACTTC
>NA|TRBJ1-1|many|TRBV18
CASSRLDTEAFF
TGTGCCAGCTCACGTTTGGACACTGAAGCTTTCTTT
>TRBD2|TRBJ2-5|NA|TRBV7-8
CASSGRLVTSGILRETQYF
TGTGCCAGCAGCGGGCGACTCGTTACTAGCGGGATCCTTCGAGAGACCCAGTACTTC
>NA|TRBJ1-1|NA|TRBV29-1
CSVMSFGNTEAFF
TGCAGCGTTATGAGTTTCGGGAACACTGAAGCTTTCTTT
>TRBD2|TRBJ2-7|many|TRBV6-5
CASSRGGAAGGEQYF
TGTGCCAGCAGTCGCGGGGGCGCGGCGGGAGGCGAGCAGTACTTC
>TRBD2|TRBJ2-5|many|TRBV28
CASERGGVKTQYF
TGTGCCAGCGAACGGGGGGGAGTTAAGACCCAGTACTTC
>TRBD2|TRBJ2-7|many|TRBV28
CASGRLAGEQYF
TGTGCCAGCGGGAGACTAGCAGGCGAGCAGTACTTC
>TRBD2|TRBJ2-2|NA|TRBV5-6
CASSLASGRANTGELFF
TGTGCCAGCAGCTTGGCTAGCGGGAGGGCCAACACCGGGGAGCTGTTTTTT
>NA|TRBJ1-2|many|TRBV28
CASMQNYGYTF
TGTGCCAGCATGCAGAACTATGGCTACACCTTC
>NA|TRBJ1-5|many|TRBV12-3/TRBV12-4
CASSYRGPSPNQPQHF
TGTGCCAGCAGTTATCGGGGGCCTTCCCCTAATCAGCCCCAGCATTTT
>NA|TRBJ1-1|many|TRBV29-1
CSVAISAEAFF
TGCAGCGTTGCTATATCGGCTGAAGCTTTCTTT
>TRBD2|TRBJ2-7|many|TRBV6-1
CASGVPGLAGSGEQYF
TGTGCCAGCGGAGTCCCCGGACTAGCGGGAAGTGGCGAGCAGTACTTC
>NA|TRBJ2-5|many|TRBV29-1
CSVEGLEETQYF
TGCAGCGTTGAGGGACTCGAAGAGACCCAGTACTTC
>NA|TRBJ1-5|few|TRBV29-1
CSVGGGPNQPQHF
TGCAGCGTCGGCGGGGGGCCGAATCAGCCCCAGCATTTT
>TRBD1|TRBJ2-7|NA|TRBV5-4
CASSLGGQAANEQYF
TGTGCCAGCAGCTTGGGGGGACAGGCGGCAAACGAGCAGTACTTC
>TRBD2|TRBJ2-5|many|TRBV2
CASSVFAGEAVETQYF
TGTGCCAGCAGTGTTTTTGCGGGAGAGGCCGTGGAGACCCAGTACTTC
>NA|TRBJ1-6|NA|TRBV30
CAWSVTSSPLHF
TGTGCCTGGAGTGTGACTAGTTCACCCCTCCACTTT
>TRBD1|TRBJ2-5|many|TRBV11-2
CASSGRQGKRETQYF
TGTGCCAGCAGCGGGAGACAGGGGAAAAGGGAGACCCAGTACTTC
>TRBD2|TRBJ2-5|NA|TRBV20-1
CSATSGGREETQYF
TGCAGTGCCACGAGCGGGGGGAGAGAAGAGACCCAGTACTTC
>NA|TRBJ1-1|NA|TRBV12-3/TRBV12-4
CASTRGGMNTEAFF
TGTGCCAGCACCCGGGGGGGTATGAACACTGAAGCTTTCTTT
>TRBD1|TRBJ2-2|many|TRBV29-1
CSVDSGTGVNGELFF
TGCAGCGTTGATTCTGGGACAGGGGTAAACGGGGAGCTGTTTTTT
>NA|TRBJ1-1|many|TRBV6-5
CASSYPENTEAFF
TGTGCCAGCAGTTACCCGGAGAACACTGAAGCTTTCTTT
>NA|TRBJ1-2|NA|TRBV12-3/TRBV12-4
CASSFRWGGYTF
TGTGCCAGCAGTTTTCGCTGGGGTGGCTACACCTTC
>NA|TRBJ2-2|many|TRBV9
CASSVEPGGELFF
TGTGCCAGCAGCGTAGAACCTGGAGGGGAGCTGTTTTTT
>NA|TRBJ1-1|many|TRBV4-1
CASSAPRSGANTEAFF
TGCGCCAGCAGCGCGCCGAGGTCTGGGGCAAACACTGAAGCTTTCTTT
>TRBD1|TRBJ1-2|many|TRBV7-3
CASSPPLQGVGYTF
TGTGCCAGCAGCCCCCCCCTTCAGGGGGTCGGCTACACCTTC
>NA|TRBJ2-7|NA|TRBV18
CASSRQMGAREQYF
TGTGCCAGCTCACGACAGATGGGGGCTCGCGAGCAGTACTTC
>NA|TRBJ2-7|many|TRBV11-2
CASSLEVGNESYEQYF
TGTGCCAGCAGCTTAGAAGTTGGTAATGAGTCCTACGAGCAGTACTTC
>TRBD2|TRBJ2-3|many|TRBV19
CASTGRGTTTDTQYF
TGTGCCAGTACAGGTCGAGGGACTACCACAGATACGCAGTATTTT
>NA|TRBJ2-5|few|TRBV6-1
CASSEVPGQQETQYF
TGTGCCAGCAGTGAGGTTCCCGGACAGCAAGAGACCCAGTACTTC
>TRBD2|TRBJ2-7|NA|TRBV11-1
CASSFATSGTNHEQYF
TGTGCCAGCAGCTTTGCGACTAGCGGGACCAACCACGAGCAGTACTTC
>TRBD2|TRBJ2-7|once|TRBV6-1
CASRGAGGPNEQYF
TGTGCCAGCAGGGGAGCGGGAGGGCCTAACGAGCAGTACTTC
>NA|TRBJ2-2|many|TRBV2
CASRGRITGELFF
TGTGCCAGCAGGGGACGGATCACCGGGGAGCTGTTTTTT
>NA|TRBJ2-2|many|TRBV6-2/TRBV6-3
CASSSIPPGQGHTGELFF
TGTGCCAGCAGTTCGATACCGCCGGGACAAGGTCACACCGGGGAGCTGTTTTTT
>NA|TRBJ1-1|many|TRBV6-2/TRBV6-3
CASSYVEAFF
TGTGCCAGCAGTTACGTTGAAGCTTTCTTT